The entry that follows covers one T cell receptor (beta chain) sequence. What it binds is unknown. Measured with immunoSEQ multiplex PCR; TCRdb has only the in-frame clones, and not every one. Of around 2,000,000 clones listed, under 95% are singletons. CDR3 length: 16 residues. Per germline, CDR1 MDHEN and CDR2 SYDVKM. The V segment lost 8 bases and the J segment 5 bases; nucleotides outside the gene matches: 17. The data derive from a study of shared clonotypes between healthy human individuals. On the study more broadly: Donors, aged 18 to 49, were a couple of women and a few men. General study results and limits: It was anticipated that sequencing depth would influence how many clonotypes donors shared. Larger estimated richness was generally recorded for naive subsets relative to memory subsets. There were few donors, and this limited the genetic and exposure-history diversity represented.

CD45RO-negative CD8 cells positively selected for CCR7 made up the naive population, which excluded terminally differentiated effector memory CD45RA+ cells. This receptor was obtained from a man aged 18 to 30 in good health. Some clones in this sample may be carry-over from other donors' samples. This chain connects TRBV28 to TRBJ2-5, with 7 bases matching TRBD1. The sample taken for sequencing was naive CD8+ T cells from PBMCs. CDR3 DNA: TGTGCCAGCTCCGGGACAGAGGAGGTTTGGGGGGAGACCCAGTACTTC. Protein product: CASSGTEEVWGETQYF.